The clone carrying this T cell receptor beta chain was recorded once. Its target is unknown. Survey level was the resolution at which the v3.0 immunoSEQ assay ran. Profiling relied on immunoSEQ multiplex PCR, and the TCRdb table lists in-frame clones only, not all of them. The table lists roughly 29,000 clones, around 82% of them singletons. With 5 bases removed from V and 4 bases from J, the gap between germline ends came to 20 bases. Per the germline V gene, CDR1 is SEHNR and CDR2 is FQNEAQ (reference sequence). This CDR3 comprises 16 residues. This specimen comes from a study of long-term antiretroviral therapy in people with HIV. Notes on the study in general: It was observed that HIV repertoires exhibited narrower CDR3 length ranges than controls.

This sequence joins TRBV7-9 and TRBJ1-2; D possibly corresponds to TRBD1 (5 bases). Here the sequenced sample was unsorted PBMCs, taken 3 years after starting antiretroviral therapy. The receptor comes from a man aged 40-49 years with HIV. CDR3 coding DNA: TGTGCCAGCAGCAACTTACAGGATCAGGGAAGCTATGGCTACACCTTC. Translating gives CASSNLQDQGSYGYTF. The whole variable domain, remainder taken from reference TRBV7-9 and TRBJ1-2, is DTGVSQNPRHKITKRGQNVTFRCDPISEHNRLYWYRQTLGQGPEFLTYFQNEAQLEKSRLLSDRFSAERPKGSFSTLEIQRTEQGDSAMYLCASSNLQDQGSYGYTFGSGTRLTVV.